The clone carrying this TCR beta chain was seen repeatedly, ten times or more. Its antigen is still unknown. TCRdb called the 5' RACE reads again in MiXCR, with one record for every CDR3 protein. The profile shows 300,000 to 350,000 distinct CDR3 sequences, almost 4% of them singletons. The sample originates from a study of T cells after yellow fever vaccination. The study, taken as a whole, reports: Once the booster was given, most primary-vaccination clones reappeared, at just under 98% for CD4 and 85% to 90% for CD8.

The CDR3 has 12 residues. Germline CDR1 SQVTM, CDR2 ANQGSEA. The chain combines TRBV29-1 with TRBJ2-5; no definite D call. The source is a man between 18 and 29 years old who received the YFV17D yellow fever vaccine. Sample: PBMCs, taken 5 days after the yellow fever booster vaccination. The CDR3 nucleotides are TGCAGTGGGGAATCGTCCAGTGGGACCCAGTACTTC. Protein: CSGESSSGTQYF.